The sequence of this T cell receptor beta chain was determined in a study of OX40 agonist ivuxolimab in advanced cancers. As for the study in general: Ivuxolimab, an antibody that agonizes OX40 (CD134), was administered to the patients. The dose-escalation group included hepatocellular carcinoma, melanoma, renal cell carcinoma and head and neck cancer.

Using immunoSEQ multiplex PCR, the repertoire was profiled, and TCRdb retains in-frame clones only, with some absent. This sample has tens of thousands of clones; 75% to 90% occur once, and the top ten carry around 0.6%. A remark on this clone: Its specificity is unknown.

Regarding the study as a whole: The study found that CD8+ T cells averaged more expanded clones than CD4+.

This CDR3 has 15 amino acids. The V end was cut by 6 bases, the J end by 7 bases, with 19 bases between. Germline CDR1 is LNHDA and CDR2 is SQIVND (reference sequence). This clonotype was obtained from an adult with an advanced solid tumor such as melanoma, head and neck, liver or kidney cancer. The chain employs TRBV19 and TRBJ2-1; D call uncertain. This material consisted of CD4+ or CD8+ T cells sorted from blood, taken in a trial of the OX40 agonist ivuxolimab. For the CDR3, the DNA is TGTGCCAGTAGGCTGGACCGTTGGGTCGGAAATGAGCAGTTCTTC. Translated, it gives CASRLDRWVGNEQFF.